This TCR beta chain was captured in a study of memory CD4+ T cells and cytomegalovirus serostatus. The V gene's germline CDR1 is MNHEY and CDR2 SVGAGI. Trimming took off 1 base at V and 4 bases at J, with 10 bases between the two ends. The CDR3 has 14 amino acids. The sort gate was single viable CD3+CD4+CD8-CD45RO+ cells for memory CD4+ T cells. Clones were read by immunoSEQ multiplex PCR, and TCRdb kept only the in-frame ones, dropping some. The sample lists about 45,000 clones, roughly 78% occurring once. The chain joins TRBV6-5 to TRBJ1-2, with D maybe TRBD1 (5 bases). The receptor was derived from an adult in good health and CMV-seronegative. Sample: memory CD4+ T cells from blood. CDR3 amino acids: CASSYYQGSYGYTF. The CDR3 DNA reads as TGTGCCAGCAGTTACTACCAGGGTAGCTATGGCTACACCTTC.